This T cell receptor (beta chain) appears in the sequencing data of a study of blood T cell repertoires in COVID-19. Study-level background: There were acute and convalescent COVID-19 samples, and they came from the United States, Italy and Spain.

The assay was immunoSEQ multiplex PCR, and TCRdb's table has in-frame clones only and misses some. Of about 220,000 clones listed, roughly 85% are singletons. Germline CDR1 reads SGHTA; CDR2 reads FQGNSA. The junction had 8 bases not matched to a gene; V was cut back by 5 bases and J by 8 bases. This CDR3 spans 13 amino acids. The genes are TRBV7-2 and TRBJ1-2; 7 bases line up with TRBD1. The TCR sequence derives from a woman older than 75 with acute or convalescent COVID-19. Material: peripheral blood. The DNA for the CDR3 is TGTGCCAGCAGCCTTGACAGGGTGGGCGGCTACACCTTC. Protein: CASSLDRVGGYTF.